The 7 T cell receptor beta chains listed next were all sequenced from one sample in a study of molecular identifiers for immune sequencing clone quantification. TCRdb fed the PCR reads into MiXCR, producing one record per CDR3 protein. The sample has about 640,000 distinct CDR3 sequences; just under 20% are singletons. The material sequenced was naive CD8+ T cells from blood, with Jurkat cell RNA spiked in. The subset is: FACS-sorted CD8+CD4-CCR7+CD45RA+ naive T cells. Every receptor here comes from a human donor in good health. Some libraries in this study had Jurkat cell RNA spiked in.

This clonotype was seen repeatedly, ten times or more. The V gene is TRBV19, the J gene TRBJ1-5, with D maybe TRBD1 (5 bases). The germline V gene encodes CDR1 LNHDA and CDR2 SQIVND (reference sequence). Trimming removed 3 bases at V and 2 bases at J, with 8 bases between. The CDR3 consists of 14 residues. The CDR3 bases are TGTGCCAGTAGTATTCTGGGGGGCAATCAGCCCCAGCATTTT. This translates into CASSILGGNQPQHF.

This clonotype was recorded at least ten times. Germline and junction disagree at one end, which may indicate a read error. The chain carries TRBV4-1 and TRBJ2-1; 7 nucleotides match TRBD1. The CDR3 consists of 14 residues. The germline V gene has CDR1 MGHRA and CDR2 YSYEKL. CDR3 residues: CASSEDRDRDEQFF. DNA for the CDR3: TGCGCCAGCAGCGAAGACAGGGACCGGGATGAGCAGTTCTTC.

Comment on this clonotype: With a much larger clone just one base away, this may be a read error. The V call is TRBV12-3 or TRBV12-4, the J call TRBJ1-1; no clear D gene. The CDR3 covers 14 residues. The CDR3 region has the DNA TGTGCCAGCAGTTTCGCACAGTTGAACGCTGAAGCTTTCTTT. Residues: CASSFAQLNAEAFF.

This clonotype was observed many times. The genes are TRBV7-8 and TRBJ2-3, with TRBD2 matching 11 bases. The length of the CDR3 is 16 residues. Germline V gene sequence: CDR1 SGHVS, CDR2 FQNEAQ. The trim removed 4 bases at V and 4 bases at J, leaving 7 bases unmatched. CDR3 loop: CASSSETSGVADTQYF. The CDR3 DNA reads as TGTGCCAGCAGCTCAGAGACTAGCGGGGTGGCAGATACGCAGTATTTT.

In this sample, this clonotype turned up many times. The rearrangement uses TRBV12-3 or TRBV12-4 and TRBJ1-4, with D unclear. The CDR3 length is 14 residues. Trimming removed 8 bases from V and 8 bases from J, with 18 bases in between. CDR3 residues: CASAITEDHEKLFF. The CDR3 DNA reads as TGTGCCAGCGCGATTACGGAGGACCACGAAAAACTGTTTTTT.

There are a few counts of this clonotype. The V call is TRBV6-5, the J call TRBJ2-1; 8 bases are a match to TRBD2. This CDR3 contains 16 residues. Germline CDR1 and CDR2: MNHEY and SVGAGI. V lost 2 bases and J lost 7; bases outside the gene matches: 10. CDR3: CASSYPRRGEGNEQFF. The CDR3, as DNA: TGTGCCAGCAGTTACCCCAGGCGGGGGGAGGGGAATGAGCAGTTCTTC.

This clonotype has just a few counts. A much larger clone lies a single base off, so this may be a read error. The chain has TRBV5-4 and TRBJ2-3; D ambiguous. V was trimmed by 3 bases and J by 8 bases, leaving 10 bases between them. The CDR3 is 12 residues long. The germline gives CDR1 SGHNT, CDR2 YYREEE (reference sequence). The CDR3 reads CASSSAAGTQYF. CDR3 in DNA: TGTGCCAGCAGCTCCGCGGCAGGTACGCAGTATTTT.